The 27 T cell receptor beta chains presented below share a single source sample, sequenced in a study of CD8+CD57+ T cells in acquired aplastic anemia. TCR beta VDJ combinations and CDR3 sequences were profiled from genomic DNA. MiXCR, applied by TCRdb to the reads, yields one record per CDR3 protein. The sample records 33,000 or so distinct CDR3 sequences, around 80% being singletons. Specimen: sorted CD4+, CD8+, or CD8+CD57+ T cells (not recorded which) from PBMCs. The receptors shown here come from a human donor in good health, serving as a control.

There are a few counts of this clonotype. This chain joins TRBV24-1 and TRBJ1-1; D is uncertain. This CDR3 has 13 amino acids. V was clipped by 3 bases and J by 6 bases, with 10 bases between them. Germline V gene sequence: CDR1 KGHDR, CDR2 SFDVKD. CDR3 loop: CATSDPGSSEAFF. The CDR3 bases are TGTGCCACCAGTGATCCTGGTAGTTCTGAAGCTTTCTTT.

In the case of this clonotype: The germline gene is not matched at one end of the junction; a read error may be the cause. The genes are TRBV7-6 and TRBJ2-1; 10 bases agree with TRBD2. Germline V lookup: CDR1 SGHVS, CDR2 FNYEAQ. The CDR3 is made up of 14 amino acids. The CDR3 is CASSLAGVANEQFF. CDR3 in DNA: TGTGCCAGCAGCCTAGCGGGAGTAGCCAATGAGCAGTTCTTC.

This clonotype was recorded once. V gene TRBV15 combines with J gene TRBJ2-7, with TRBD2 identical over 9 bases. The CDR3 is made up of 13 amino acids. Trimming removed 4 bases from V and 3 bases from J; junction bases left unmatched: 1. In germline, CDR1 is LNHNV, CDR2 YYDKDF (reference sequence). The chain's CDR3 is CATSIAGDYEQYF. The CDR3 bases are TGTGCCACCAGCATAGCGGGGGACTACGAGCAGTACTTC.

The J gene is TRBJ1-3, the V gene TRBV20-1, with a possible D match to TRBD1 (6 bases). CDR3 size: 14 residues. Looked up from germline, CDR1 is DFQATT and CDR2 is SNEGSKA (reference sequence). Trimming took off 0 bases at V and 2 bases at J, with 8 bases between the two ends. The CDR3 loop is CSARDTGPGNTIYF. CDR3 DNA sequence: TGCAGTGCTAGAGATACAGGGCCTGGAAACACCATATATTTT.

This chain joins TRBV7-7 and TRBJ2-7; possibly TRBD1 or TRBD2 for D (6 bases each). CDR1 is SSHAT, CDR2 FNYEAQ, per germline (reference sequence). The CDR3 contains 14 residues. With 1 base removed from V and 7 bases from J, the gap between germline ends came to 14 bases. The CDR3 coding sequence is TGTGCCAGCAGCTTAGGATCGGGGGCCGGGGAGCAGTACGTC. This translates into CASSLGSGAGEQYV.

The genes are TRBV2 and TRBJ1-6; D call uncertain. The germline V gene encodes CDR1 SNHLY and CDR2 FYNNEI. The ends were cut back, 5 bases at V and 19 bases at J, with 18 bases in the middle. The CDR3 runs 12 residues. The CDR3 sequence is CASSPASRLAHF. The CDR3 region has the DNA TGTGCCAGCAGTCCGGCCTCAAGGCTCGCGCACTTT.

The chain has TRBV19 and TRBJ1-4; tentative D call: TRBD1 (5 bases). The V gene lost 0 bases and the J gene lost 10 bases, with 12 bases spanning the gap. CDR1 and CDR2 from the germline V gene are LNHDA and SQIVND (reference sequence). The CDR3 is 14 amino acids. The CDR3 loop reads CASSIDRDEAKLFF. The CDR3 bases are TGTGCCAGTAGTATAGACAGGGACGAGGCAAAACTGTTTTTT.

This chain joins TRBV12-3 or TRBV12-4 and TRBJ1-6; 7 bases fit TRBD1. The CDR3 totals 15 residues. Losses at the gene ends were 6 bases for V and 7 bases for J; bases not matched to a gene: 9. DNA for the CDR3: TGTGCCAGCAGCTCCCTGACAGGGCAAAATTCACCCCTCCACTTT. It specifies CASSSLTGQNSPLHF.

The chain is built from TRBV2 and TRBJ2-7, with a tentative D call TRBD1 (6 bases). The length of the CDR3 is 13 residues. Germline CDR1 is SNHLY and CDR2 is FYNNEI. V was clipped by 8 bases and J by 2 bases, with 13 bases between them. The DNA for the CDR3 is TGTGCCAGCGGACAGCAAGTTGCCTACGAGCAGTACTTC. Translating gives CASGQQVAYEQYF.

The chain couples TRBV7-2 to TRBJ2-7; 8 bases are a match to TRBD2. The CDR3 extends over 12 amino acids. Germline loops: CDR1 SGHTA, CDR2 FQGNSA. V was clipped by 8 bases and J by 2 bases; unmatched bases: 2. CDR3 residues: CASRGGTYEQYF. CDR3 DNA sequence: TGTGCCAGCCGGGGGGGAACCTACGAGCAGTACTTC.

This clonotype was seen just once. V and J are TRBV2 and TRBJ1-2, with 9 bases that match TRBD1. From germline, CDR1 is SNHLY and CDR2 FYNNEI. The CDR3 covers 13 residues. After removal of 5 bases from V and 6 bases from J, the junction contained 4 bases not matched to a gene. In nucleotides, the CDR3 is TGTGCCAGCAGTACAGGGGGCTGGGATGGCTACACCTTC. This encodes CASSTGGWDGYTF.

This chain uses TRBV19 with TRBJ1-5, with no clear D. V dropped 6 bases and J dropped 2 bases, with 5 bases sitting between them. CDR1 and CDR2 from the germline V gene are LNHDA and SQIVND (reference sequence). The CDR3 sequence is 12 residues long. The CDR3 reads CASRDRNQPQHF. The CDR3, as DNA: TGTGCCAGTAGGGACCGCAATCAGCCCCAGCATTTT.

Remarks on this clonotype: This could be a read error, since a much larger clone is one nucleotide away. DNA of the CDR3: TGTGCCATCAGGGGACCCCCCAATGAGCAGTTCTTC. As protein: CAIRGPPNEQFF. The genes are TRBV10-3 and TRBJ2-5; the D call may be TRBD1 or TRBD2 (5 bases each). The assigned J gene may be wrong: the sequence end matches TRBJ2-1 better. Germline assignment: CDR1 ENHRY and CDR2 SYGVKD. CDR3 length: 12 residues.

The chain uses TRBV2 and TRBJ1-2; D is uncertain. The V end was cut by 1 base, the J end by 7 bases, with 7 bases between. CDR3 length: 12 amino acids. Germline values: CDR1 SNHLY, CDR2 FYNNEI. The CDR3 region is CASSEGGLGYTF. CDR3 sequence (DNA): TGTGCCAGCAGTGAAGGGGGTCTTGGCTACACCTTC.

This chain uses TRBV19 with TRBJ1-2; TRBD1 agrees at 10 bases. This CDR3 comprises 15 residues. The V gene's germline CDR1 is LNHDA and CDR2 SQIVND (reference sequence). J gave up 4 bases and V 7 bases, and 9 bases lay outside the gene matches. For the CDR3, the DNA is TGTGCCAGTAATAAACCGGGACAGGGGATCTATGGCTACACCTTC. This codes for CASNKPGQGIYGYTF.

The rearrangement joins TRBV24-1 to TRBJ1-2; D remains ambiguous. The CDR3 loop spans 11 amino acids. V was cut by 5 bases and J by 7 bases, with 7 bases left in between. The germline CDR1 and CDR2 sequences are KGHDR and SFDVKD. CDR3 residues: CATSAGGGYTF. CDR3 nucleotide sequence: TGTGCCACCAGTGCGGGAGGTGGCTACACCTTC.

This chain joins TRBV20-1 and TRBJ2-7, with 9 bases identical to TRBD2. CDR3 length: 16 residues. In germline, CDR1 is DFQATT, CDR2 SNEGSKA (reference sequence). The trim removed 4 bases at V and 0 bases at J, leaving 10 bases unmatched. CDR3 sequence: CSANPPIAGVSYEQYF. The CDR3 nucleotides read TGCAGTGCTAACCCTCCTATAGCGGGAGTCTCCTACGAGCAGTACTTC.

V gene TRBV9 combines with J gene TRBJ2-7, with TRBD2 matching 12 bases. Per the germline V gene, CDR1 is SGDLS and CDR2 is YYNGEE. J lost 0 bases, V lost 0 bases, and 13 bases had no gene match. This CDR3 comprises 20 residues. The chain's CDR3 is CASSVASEASGRADSYEQYF. The CDR3 DNA follows: TGTGCCAGCAGCGTAGCTAGTGAGGCTAGCGGGAGGGCCGACTCCTACGAGCAGTACTTC.

J is TRBJ1-1 and V is TRBV19; no definite D call. This CDR3 is 11 amino acids long. Germline V gives CDR1 LNHDA, CDR2 SQIVND (reference sequence). V lost 7 bases and J lost 5, with 8 bases in between. As DNA, the CDR3 is TGTGCCAGTACAGCAAGGACTGAAGCTTTCTTT. This translates into CASTARTEAFF.

The chain employs TRBV7-9 and TRBJ2-3, with TRBD2 as a possible D gene (5 bases). The V gene's germline CDR1 is SEHNR and CDR2 FQNEAQ (reference sequence). Trimming stripped 7 bases from V and 4 bases from J, with 15 bases between. The CDR3 loop spans 14 amino acids. CDR3 in DNA: TGTGCCAGCACTCCACCCGAGGGCGCAGATACGCAGTATTTT. It codes for CASTPPEGADTQYF.

This clonotype was picked up a small number of times. CDR3 bases: TGTGCCATCAGTGAGGCGGGCACAGATACGCAGTATTTT. It specifies CAISEAGTDTQYF. V and J are TRBV10-3 and TRBJ2-3; D is undetermined. This CDR3 comprises 13 residues. Per germline, CDR1 ENHRY and CDR2 SYGVKD. V gave up 2 bases and J gave up 1 base, with 4 bases separating them.

Only one count was recorded for this clonotype. The chain links TRBV7-9 to TRBJ2-7; D is unclear. Germline-derived CDR1 and CDR2 are SEHNR and FQNEAQ (reference sequence). The length of the CDR3 is 12 residues. V dropped 3 bases and J dropped 6 bases, with 9 bases sitting between them. The chain's CDR3 is CASSFPSREQYF. In nucleotides, the CDR3 is TGTGCCAGCAGCTTCCCATCCCGCGAGCAGTACTTC.

The V gene is TRBV10-3, the J gene TRBJ2-7; D gene uncertain. Between the trimmed V and J ends, which lost 10 bases and 3 bases, there was a span of 16 bases. CDR3 size: 13 residues. Germline V lookup: CDR1 ENHRY, CDR2 SYGVKD. The CDR3 here is CASSQLGNYEQYF. CDR3 coding DNA: TGTGCCAGCAGCCAGTTAGGCAACTACGAGCAGTACTTC.

The rearrangement links TRBV19 to TRBJ1-3; D is uncertain. Trimming pared 8 bases from V and 0 bases from J, leaving 11 bases between. Germline V gene lookup returns CDR1 LNHDA and CDR2 SQIVND (reference sequence). This CDR3 has 14 amino acids. Written as DNA, the CDR3 is TGTGCCAGTGGGGAGCTTACCTCTGGAAACACCATATATTTT. Residues: CASGELTSGNTIYF.

This chain links TRBV25-1 with TRBJ1-1; TRBD1 matches 8 bases. V lost 6 bases and J lost 0; bases outside the gene matches: 0. Per the germline V gene, CDR1 is MGHDK and CDR2 is SYGVNS. CDR3 length: 13 amino acids. CDR3 residues: CASSRGLNTEAFF. CDR3 DNA: TGTGCCAGCAGCAGGGGGCTGAACACTGAAGCTTTCTTT.

A few counts support this clonotype. This CDR3 fails to terminate in the conserved phenylalanine or tryptophan, so it likely reflects a read error. The chain employs TRBV25-1 and TRBJ1-6; TRBD1 matches at 9 bases. With V trimmed by 4 bases and J by 7 bases, 5 bases remained unmatched. Germline V CDR1 and CDR2: MGHDK, SYGVNS. The CDR3 is made up of 15 amino acids. CDR3 sequence (DNA): TGTGCCAGCAGTGGACGGACAGGGGTAAATTCACCCCTCCACTCT. Amino acids: CASSGRTGVNSPLHS.

CDR3 amino acids: CASSGFRTDTQYF. The CDR3 coding sequence is TGTGCCAGCAGTGGATTCAGGACAGATACGCAGTATTTT. The chain links TRBV25-1 to TRBJ2-3; unclear D gene. CDR1 and CDR2 (germline): MGHDK, SYGVNS. Deletions cut 4 bases from V and 3 bases from J, with 8 bases between. The CDR3 is made up of 13 amino acids.